This T cell receptor (beta chain) was profiled in a study of CD8+ T cells in alopecia areata. Overall study: Administration of oral tofacitinib to treated patients was at 5 to 10 mg twice daily. Patients took tofacitinib for 6 to 18 months, followed by 6 drug-free months. Study outcomes and limitations: Higher clonality was seen in lesional scalp than in normal scalp, especially in alopecia totalis/universalis.

cDNA prepared by RNA extraction and subsequent reverse transcription served as the template for sequencing. Some clones are missing from TCRdb's copy, which holds only in-frame ones; the method was immunoSEQ multiplex PCR. The sample gives some 130,000 clones, 49% of which show up once; approximately 18% is in the top ten. As regards this clone: Its antigen is still unknown.

From alopecia areata patients, lesional scalp punch biopsies and peripheral blood were collected. V lost 3 bases and J lost 4, with 16 bases in between. The CDR3 sequence is 15 residues long. Looked up from germline, CDR1 is SEHNR and CDR2 is FQNEAQ (reference sequence). This sequence was found in a human donor with alopecia areata. The chain carries TRBV7-9 and TRBJ2-7, with D perhaps TRBD2 (6 bases). The material was CD8+ T cells sorted from blood, obtained at week 0. CDR3: CASSFPGVLRYEQYF. DNA for the CDR3: TGTGCCAGCAGCTTCCCGGGGGTTTTGAGGTACGAGCAGTACTTC.